Given below is one T cell receptor beta chain in context. Its antigen is currently unknown. A template switching step contributed a universal primer site, while unique molecular identifiers were present in the cDNA. TCRdb reanalysed the 5' RACE reads using MiXCR and keeps one entry per CDR3 protein. The sample carries 1.5 million to 2 million distinct CDR3 sequences, around 33% recorded once. V lost 3 bases to trimming and J lost 3 bases; unmatched junction nucleotides: 2. CDR3 length equals 14 residues. The germline CDR1 and CDR2 sequences are SEHNR and FQNEAQ (reference sequence). This specimen belongs to a study of identical twins. The study, taken as a whole, reports: Models underestimated how often monozygotic twins shared out-of-frame TCR alpha. For cord blood, abundant beta clonotypes had fewer insertions, unlike memory repertoires, which showed none.

The material sequenced was cord blood. The TCR was taken from a newborn girl in good health. This chain uses TRBV7-9 with TRBJ2-7, with TRBD2 matching 10 bases. DNA of the CDR3: TGTGCCAGCAGCTTGACTAGCGGGTTCTACGAGCAGTACTTC. The encoded protein is CASSLTSGFYEQYF.